These 29 T cell receptor beta chains were sequenced from one sample in a study of blood T cells in healthy people across ages. Primers used in a second PCR of roughly 6 to 12 cycles were a sample-barcoded 5' primer and a J-beta primer mix. A single record per CDR3 protein comes from TCRdb applying MiXCR to the 5' RACE reads. The sample contains hundreds of thousands of distinct CDR3 sequences, around 21% of which appear only once. Sequenced: blood. The receptors come from a man between 70 and 80 years old in good health.

This clonotype showed up just a few times. J is TRBJ2-7 and V is TRBV6-5; 7 bases align to TRBD1. The CDR3 sequence is 15 residues long. Germline V CDR1 and CDR2: MNHEY, SVGAGI. Unmatched junction bases numbered 12, after V lost 5 bases and J lost 5 bases. DNA of the CDR3: TGTGCCAGCAGTCAGAACCCGACAGGGCGGCACGAGCAGTACTTC. Translating it yields CASSQNPTGRHEQYF.

The chain combines TRBV19 with TRBJ1-2, with a tentative D call TRBD1 (6 bases). Per germline, CDR1 LNHDA and CDR2 SQIVND (reference sequence). The CDR3 runs 14 residues. The V end was cut by 5 bases, the J end by 8 bases, with 18 bases between. The CDR3 reads CASSLGQPPEGYTF. The CDR3 DNA sequence: TGTGCCAGTAGTTTAGGACAGCCTCCGGAAGGCTACACCTTC.

The chain carries TRBV3-1 and TRBJ2-5; TRBD2 is a possible D gene (6 bases). The CDR3 totals 15 residues. V lost 5 bases and J 1 base, leaving 14 bases between the germline ends. Germline-derived CDR1 and CDR2 are LGHDT and YNNKEL (reference sequence). This CDR3 is CASSAGRPIQETQYF. The CDR3 DNA is TGTGCCAGCAGCGCGGGACGGCCCATCCAAGAGACCCAGTACTTC.

The table lists this clonotype with a few counts. This chain uses TRBV6-2 or TRBV6-3 with TRBJ2-1; no firm D call. In germline, CDR1 is MNHEY, CDR2 SVGEGT. The CDR3 has 12 amino acids. The ends were cut back, 5 bases at V and 6 bases at J, with 8 bases in the middle. The CDR3 DNA sequence: TGTGCCAGCAGTCAGTATAGCAATGAGCAGTTCTTC. It encodes CASSQYSNEQFF.

This clonotype was picked up a small number of times. The V and J genes are TRBV20-1 and TRBJ2-7; TRBD2 matches at 8 bases. Germline CDR1 is DFQATT and CDR2 is SNEGSKA (reference sequence). This CDR3 region has 13 residues. The CDR3 here is CSGRDYSSYEQYF. CDR3 coding DNA: TGCAGCGGGAGGGACTATAGCTCCTACGAGCAGTACTTC.

This clonotype occurred a few times. The chain joins TRBV6-5 to TRBJ2-7; 11 bases align to TRBD2. This CDR3 is 13 amino acids long. V trimming: 7 bases; J trimming: 5 bases; junction bases outside the gene matches: 4. Germline V gene lookup returns CDR1 MNHEY and CDR2 SVGAGI. CDR3 DNA sequence: TGTGCCAGCATGCTAGCGGGAGGTAACGAGCAGTACTTC. This encodes CASMLAGGNEQYF.

The CDR3 nucleotides read TGTGCCACCAGCAGAGATCGAAGCCAAGAGACCCAGTACTTC. Amino acids: CATSRDRSQETQYF. The chain has TRBV15 and TRBJ2-7; the D is unclear. The DNA end lines up better with TRBJ2-5; the J call may be wrong. The CDR3 is 14 residues long. Germline V gene data show CDR1 as LNHNV and CDR2 as YYDKDF (reference sequence).

The chain uses TRBV2 and TRBJ1-1; 11 bases fit TRBD1. Germline V gene sequence: CDR1 SNHLY, CDR2 FYNNEI. CDR3 size: 16 residues. J was trimmed by 0 bases and V by 5 bases; bases with no gene match: 5. The CDR3 here is CASSRRTGGVNTEAFF. The CDR3 coding sequence is TGTGCCAGCAGTCGGAGGACAGGGGGCGTGAACACTGAAGCTTTCTTT.

Only a few counts were recorded for this clonotype. This chain uses TRBV7-2 with TRBJ2-3; 9 bases fit TRBD2. The V gene end was trimmed by 10 bases and the J gene end by 7 bases; junction bases not matched to a gene: 12. CDR3 length: 14 residues. Germline CDR1 is SGHTA and CDR2 is FQGNSA. The CDR3 DNA reads as TGTGCCATCCCGGGGGATAGCGGGAGCTATACGCAGTATTTT. Its protein is CAIPGDSGSYTQYF. Full variable domain (outside the CDR3, taken from reference TRBV7-2 and TRBJ2-3): GAGVSQSPSNKVTEKGKDVELRCDPISGHTALYWYRQSLGQGLEFLIYFQGNSAPDKSGLPSDRFSAERTGGSVSTLTIQRTQQEDSAVYLCAIPGDSGSYTQYFGPGTRLTVL.

This clonotype was counted many times. The V gene is TRBV12-3 or TRBV12-4, the J gene TRBJ1-2; D ambiguous. The CDR3 is 15 residues long. V shed 4 bases and J shed 3 bases, with 15 bases lying between them. CDR3 sequence reads: CASSSASREDYGYTF. CDR3 bases: TGTGCCAGCAGTTCGGCCTCGAGGGAGGACTATGGCTACACCTTC.

Ten or more counts support this clonotype. Its ends do not fully match the called genes, so a read error is possible. V usage is TRBV12-3 or TRBV12-4 and J usage is TRBJ2-1; 9 nucleotides agree with TRBD2. This CDR3 contains 15 residues. The CDR3 DNA sequence: TGCGCCAGCAGCTTGGGCCTAGCGGGGAACAATGAGCAGTTCTTC. Residues: CASSLGLAGNNEQFF.

This clonotype was seen only a few times. The chain uses TRBV12-3 or TRBV12-4 and TRBJ2-7, with 7 nucleotides matching TRBD2. The J segment lost 4 bases and the V segment lost 2 bases, leaving 5 bases of the junction unmatched. This CDR3 contains 14 residues. In DNA, the CDR3 is TGTGCCAGCAGTTTAAGCGGGGCTCAGTACGAGCAGTACTTC. This sequence encodes CASSLSGAQYEQYF.

The chain employs TRBV9 and TRBJ1-2; 8 nucleotides match TRBD1. The J segment lost 7 bases and the V segment lost 0 bases, leaving 2 bases of the junction unmatched. Germline V gene sequence: CDR1 SGDLS, CDR2 YYNGEE. The CDR3 totals 13 residues. In nucleotides, the CDR3 is TGTGCCAGCAGCGTAGCAGGGGGCAGTGGCTACACCTTC. Amino acids: CASSVAGGSGYTF.

The chain recombines TRBV7-8 with TRBJ2-1; D not resolved. Between the trimmed V and J ends, which lost 5 bases and 8 bases, there was a span of 16 bases. Looked up from germline, CDR1 is SGHVS and CDR2 is FQNEAQ. There are 14 residues in the CDR3. CDR3 sequence reads: CASSPEGSDDEQFF. In DNA, the CDR3 is TGTGCCAGCAGCCCCGAAGGGTCGGACGATGAGCAGTTCTTC.

The J gene is TRBJ1-1, the V gene TRBV20-1, with a possible D match to TRBD1 (5 bases). V shed 5 bases and J shed 0 bases, with 13 bases lying between them. Germline CDR1 DFQATT, CDR2 SNEGSKA (reference sequence). The length of the CDR3 is 14 residues. In DNA, the CDR3 is TGCAGTGCTCTCTCCGGACAACTGAACACTGAAGCTTTCTTT. It is translated as CSALSGQLNTEAFF.

This clonotype came up a few times. J is TRBJ2-5 and V is TRBV5-1, with TRBD2 as a possible D gene (6 bases). V was clipped by 4 bases and J by 5 bases, with 15 bases between them. This CDR3 region has 14 residues. Per the germline V gene, CDR1 is SGHRS and CDR2 is YFSETQ. In nucleotides, the CDR3 is TGCGCCAGCAGCCCCGTTGGGACTGGGGAGACCCAGTACTTC. It yields the protein CASSPVGTGETQYF.

This clonotype was counted a few times. The chain joins TRBV12-3 or TRBV12-4 to TRBJ2-5; 8 nucleotides line up with TRBD2. The ends lost 3 bases at V and 2 bases at J; junction bases unmatched: 5. CDR3 size: 15 residues. The CDR3: CASSLWTGGQETQYF. The CDR3 nucleotides read TGTGCCAGCAGTTTGTGGACGGGAGGGCAAGAGACCCAGTACTTC.

There are a few counts of this clonotype. This rearrangement joins TRBV3-1 to TRBJ1-4; D call uncertain. V lost 8 bases and J lost 3, with 13 bases in between. Germline V gene sequence: CDR1 LGHDT, CDR2 YNNKEL (reference sequence). CDR3 length: 14 amino acids. The CDR3 protein is CASGDGRANEKLFF. DNA for the CDR3: TGTGCCAGCGGAGATGGTAGAGCTAATGAAAAACTGTTTTTT.

The table lists this clonotype with a few counts. The CDR3 reads CASSRQNLNTEAFF. In DNA, the CDR3 is TGTGCCAGTAGCAGACAGAACCTGAACACTGAAGCTTTCTTT. This sequence joins TRBV2 and TRBJ1-1; TRBD1 might be the D (5 bases). Germline loops: CDR1 SNHLY, CDR2 FYNNEI. CDR3 length: 14 amino acids. The germline V and J ends were trimmed by 9 bases and 0 bases, with 14 bases remaining between them.

This chain links TRBV29-1 with TRBJ2-3, with 13 bases lining up with TRBD2. V shed 0 bases, J shed 4 bases, and the junction held 10 bases outside the gene matches. There are 18 residues in the CDR3. Germline CDR1 and CDR2: SQVTM and ANQGSEA. CDR3 DNA sequence: TGCAGCGTTGAAGAGCTTGGACTAGCGGGAGCCGAGGCAGATACGCAGTATTTT. This sequence encodes CSVEELGLAGAEADTQYF.

This clonotype was detected only a few times. The chain combines TRBV7-9 with TRBJ1-2; a weak D match, TRBD1 (6 bases). V was trimmed by 0 bases and J by 2 bases, leaving 13 bases between them. There are 16 residues in the CDR3. Per germline, CDR1 SEHNR and CDR2 FQNEAQ (reference sequence). The CDR3 DNA sequence: TGTGCCAGCAGCTTAGCACAGGGAGGAGGGAACTATGGCTACACCTTC. As protein: CASSLAQGGGNYGYTF.

On this clonotype: A much more abundant neighbour one base away suggests this may be a read error. The chain has TRBV10-3 and TRBJ2-1, with 9 bases identical to TRBD2. The V and J ends lost 7 bases and 7 bases, in that order; junction bases with no gene match: 2. The CDR3 sequence is 12 residues long. Germline CDR1 and CDR2: ENHRY and SYGVKD. CDR3 DNA sequence: TGTGCCATCAAAACTAGCGGGAATGAGCAGTTCTTC. It yields the protein CAIKTSGNEQFF.

This clonotype showed up just a few times. The chain employs TRBV7-8 and TRBJ1-2; D remains unclear. V lost 4 bases, J lost 4 bases, and 10 bases lay in between. Germline-derived CDR1 and CDR2 are SGHVS and FQNEAQ. The CDR3 is 13 amino acids. This CDR3 reads CASSSGSVYGYTF. The CDR3 nucleotides read TGTGCCAGCAGCTCAGGTTCGGTCTATGGCTACACCTTC.

This clonotype was seen a few times. The V and J genes are TRBV2 and TRBJ1-5, with D unresolved. This CDR3 has 13 amino acids. From germline, CDR1 is SNHLY and CDR2 FYNNEI. With 2 bases removed from V and 4 bases from J, the gap between germline ends came to 6 bases. As DNA, the CDR3 is TGTGCCAGCAGTGAAATGGGGAATCAGCCCCAGCATTTT. Translation gives CASSEMGNQPQHF.

The CDR3 DNA sequence: TGTGCCAGCAGCACGACTGCACCCTACGAGCAGTACTTC. Translation: CASSTTAPYEQYF. The chain has TRBV6-2 or TRBV6-3 and TRBJ2-7; unclear D gene. Trimming cost V 6 bases and J 2 bases, with 11 bases left between them. The CDR3 has 13 amino acids. CDR1 is MNHEY and CDR2 is SVGEGT in the germline V gene.

The rearrangement links TRBV5-1 to TRBJ2-5; 10 positions match TRBD1. The closer fit of TRBJ2-1 to the DNA end suggests the J call may be wrong. Germline V CDR1 and CDR2: SGHRS, YFSETQ. The CDR3 runs 16 residues. CDR3 bases: TGCGCCAGCAGCTTGTTTCCGGGACAGGGGTACAATGAGCAGTTCTTC. Encoded protein: CASSLFPGQGYNEQFF.

This clonotype was counted at least ten times. The CDR3 DNA reads as TGCAGTGCTAGGGGGCCCCAGGGTAATGGGCAGCCCCAGCATTTT. This translates into CSARGPQGNGQPQHF. The J gene is TRBJ1-5, the V gene TRBV20-1; weak D call: TRBD1 (5 bases). V lost 3 bases, J lost 7 bases, and 19 bases lay in between. CDR3 size: 15 residues. Germline V lookup: CDR1 DFQATT, CDR2 SNEGSKA (reference sequence).

This clonotype was counted a few times. The chain recombines TRBV20-1 with TRBJ2-1; the match to TRBD1 covers 11 bases. The CDR3 sequence is 13 residues long. The germline V gene has CDR1 DFQATT and CDR2 SNEGSKA (reference sequence). The junction had 4 bases not matched to a gene; V was cut back by 2 bases and J by 10 bases. CDR3 bases: TGCAGTGCTAGAACGGGACAGGGGGACGAGCAGTTCTTC. Its translation: CSARTGQGDEQFF.

This clonotype was detected many times. J is TRBJ2-1 and V is TRBV7-9, with a tentative D call TRBD1 (6 bases). The germline V gene has CDR1 SEHNR and CDR2 FQNEAQ (reference sequence). Trimming removed 3 bases at V and 7 bases at J, with 13 bases between. The CDR3 spans 14 residues. The CDR3 loop reads CASSFNREYNEQFF. The CDR3 coding sequence is TGTGCCAGCAGCTTTAACAGGGAGTATAATGAGCAGTTCTTC. Complete variable domain (other parts from reference TRBV7-9 and TRBJ2-1): DTGVSQNPRHKITKRGQNVTFRCDPISEHNRLYWYRQTLGQGPEFLTYFQNEAQLEKSRLLSDRFSAERPKGSFSTLEIQRTEQGDSAMYLCASSFNREYNEQFFGPGTRLTVL.